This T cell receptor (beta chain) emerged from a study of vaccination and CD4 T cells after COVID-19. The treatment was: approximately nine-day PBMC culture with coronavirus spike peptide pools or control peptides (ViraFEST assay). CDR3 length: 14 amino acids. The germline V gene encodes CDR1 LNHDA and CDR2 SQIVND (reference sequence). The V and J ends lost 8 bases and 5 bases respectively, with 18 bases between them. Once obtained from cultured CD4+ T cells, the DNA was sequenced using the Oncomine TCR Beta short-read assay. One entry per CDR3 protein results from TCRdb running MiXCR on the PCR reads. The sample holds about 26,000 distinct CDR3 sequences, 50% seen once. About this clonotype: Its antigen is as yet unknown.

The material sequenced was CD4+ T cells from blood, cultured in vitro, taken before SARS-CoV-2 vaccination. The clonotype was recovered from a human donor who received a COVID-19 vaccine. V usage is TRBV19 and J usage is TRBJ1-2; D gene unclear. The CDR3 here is CASQAEREPYGYTF. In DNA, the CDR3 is TGTGCCAGTCAGGCCGAGAGAGAGCCTTATGGCTACACCTTC.